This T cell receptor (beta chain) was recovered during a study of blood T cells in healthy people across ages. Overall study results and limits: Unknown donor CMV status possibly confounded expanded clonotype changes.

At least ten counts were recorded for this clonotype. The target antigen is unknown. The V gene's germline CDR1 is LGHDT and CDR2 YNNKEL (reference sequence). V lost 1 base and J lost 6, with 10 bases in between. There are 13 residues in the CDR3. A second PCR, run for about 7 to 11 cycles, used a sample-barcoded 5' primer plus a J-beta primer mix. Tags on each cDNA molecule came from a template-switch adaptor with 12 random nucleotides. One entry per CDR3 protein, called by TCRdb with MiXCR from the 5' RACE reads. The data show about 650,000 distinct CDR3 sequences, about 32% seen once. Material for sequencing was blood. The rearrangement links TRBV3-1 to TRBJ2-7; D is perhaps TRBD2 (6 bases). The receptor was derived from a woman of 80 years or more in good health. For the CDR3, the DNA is TGTGCCAGCAGCCAAGTCGGGGGTGGCGAGCAGTACTTC. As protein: CASSQVGGGEQYF.